This TCR beta chain was sequenced during a study of glioma-infiltrating T cells. Overall study context: Blood libraries targeted roughly 4.5- to 10-fold coverage of 900,000 to 1,000,000 T cells.

V lost 2 bases and J 5 bases, leaving 15 bases between the germline ends. This CDR3 contains 15 residues. Germline CDR1 is MNHEY and CDR2 is SVGAGI. The sample holds many counts of this clonotype. Its antigen is still unknown. Using RNA template, CDR3s of TCR alpha and beta were amplified with iRepertoire arm-PCR. Each CDR3 protein is one row after TCRdb ran MiXCR on the multiplex PCR reads. The table shows 300,000 to 450,000 distinct CDR3 sequences, with approximately 42% occurring only once. Study-level results: Patients with low tissue-blood divergence carried a signature set of shared blood CDR3 motifs. CDR3 overlap between tissue and blood was very small.

Sequences were obtained from glioma tissue, nonneoplastic brain tissue, or PBMCs (not recorded which). The chain combines TRBV6-5 with TRBJ1-1; possible D gene TRBD1, 5 bases. This TCR was sampled from a human donor with low-grade glioma or glioblastoma, undergoing nonglioma brain surgery, or in good health (not recorded which). The CDR3, as DNA: TGTGCCAGCAGTTACGCCGGGGGTATTGGGACTGAAGCTTTCTTT. This gives the protein CASSYAGGIGTEAFF.